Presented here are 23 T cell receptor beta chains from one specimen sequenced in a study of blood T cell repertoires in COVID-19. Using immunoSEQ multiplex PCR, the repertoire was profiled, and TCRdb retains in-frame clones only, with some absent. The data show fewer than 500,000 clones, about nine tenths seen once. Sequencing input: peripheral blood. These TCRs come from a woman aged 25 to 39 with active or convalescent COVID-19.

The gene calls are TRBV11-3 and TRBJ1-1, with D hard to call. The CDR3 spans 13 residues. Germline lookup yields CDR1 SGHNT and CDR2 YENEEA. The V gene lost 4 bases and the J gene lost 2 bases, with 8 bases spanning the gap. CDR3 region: CASSSGSNTEAFF. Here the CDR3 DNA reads TGTGCCAGCAGCTCGGGATCAAACACTGAAGCTTTCTTT. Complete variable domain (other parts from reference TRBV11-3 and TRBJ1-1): EAGVVQSPRYKIIEKKQPVAFWCNPISGHNTLYWYLQNLGQGPELLIRYENEEAVDDSQLPKDRFSAERLKGVDSTLKIQPAELGDSAVYLCASSSGSNTEAFFGQGTRLTVV.

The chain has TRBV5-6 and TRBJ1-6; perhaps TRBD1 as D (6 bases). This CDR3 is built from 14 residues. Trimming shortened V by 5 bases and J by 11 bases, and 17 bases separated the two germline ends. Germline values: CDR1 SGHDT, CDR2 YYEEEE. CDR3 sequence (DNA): TGTGCCAGCAGGGTGGCTGGGGGCGATGCACCCCTCCACTTT. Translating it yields CASRVAGGDAPLHF.

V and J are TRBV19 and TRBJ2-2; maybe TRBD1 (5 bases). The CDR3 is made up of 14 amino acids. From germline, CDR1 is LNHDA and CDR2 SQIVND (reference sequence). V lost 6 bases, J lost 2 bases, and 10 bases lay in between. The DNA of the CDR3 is TGTGCCAGTAGGGACACCGTAAACACCGGGGAGCTGTTTTTT. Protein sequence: CASRDTVNTGELFF.

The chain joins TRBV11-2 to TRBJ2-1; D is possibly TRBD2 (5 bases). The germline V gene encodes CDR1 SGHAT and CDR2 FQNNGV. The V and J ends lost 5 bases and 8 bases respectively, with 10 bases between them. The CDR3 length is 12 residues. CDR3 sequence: CASSRGSYEQFF. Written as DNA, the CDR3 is TGTGCCAGCAGCCGAGGGAGTTATGAGCAGTTCTTC.

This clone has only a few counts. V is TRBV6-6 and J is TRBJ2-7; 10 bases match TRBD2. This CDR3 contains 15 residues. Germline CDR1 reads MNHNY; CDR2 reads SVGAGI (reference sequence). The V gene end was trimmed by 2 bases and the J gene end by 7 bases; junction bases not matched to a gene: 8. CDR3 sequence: CASSYTAGGPSEQYF. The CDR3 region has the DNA TGTGCCAGCAGTTACACAGCGGGAGGGCCGAGTGAGCAGTACTTC.

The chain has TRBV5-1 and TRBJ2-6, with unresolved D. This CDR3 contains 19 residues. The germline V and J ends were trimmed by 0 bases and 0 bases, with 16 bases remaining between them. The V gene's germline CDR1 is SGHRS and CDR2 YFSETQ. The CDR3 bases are TGCGCCAGCAGCTTGGTAGACAAATTCACGAGCTCTGGGGCCAACGTCCTGACTTTC. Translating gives CASSLVDKFTSSGANVLTF.

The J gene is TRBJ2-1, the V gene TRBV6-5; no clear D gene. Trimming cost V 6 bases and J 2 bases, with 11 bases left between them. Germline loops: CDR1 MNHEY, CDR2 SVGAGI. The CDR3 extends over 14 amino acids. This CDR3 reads CASSPRGPYNEQFF. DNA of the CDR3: TGTGCCAGCAGCCCCCGCGGTCCCTACAATGAGCAGTTCTTC.

The CDR3 loop is CASSPGLAGFQETQYF. The CDR3 DNA follows: TGTGCCAGCTCACCGGGGCTAGCGGGGTTCCAAGAGACCCAGTACTTC. The chain recombines TRBV18 with TRBJ2-5; TRBD2 matches at 9 bases. Germline CDR1 reads KGHSH; CDR2 reads LQKENI. With 3 bases clipped from V and 1 base from J, the junction kept 6 bases outside the gene matches. This CDR3 contains 16 residues.

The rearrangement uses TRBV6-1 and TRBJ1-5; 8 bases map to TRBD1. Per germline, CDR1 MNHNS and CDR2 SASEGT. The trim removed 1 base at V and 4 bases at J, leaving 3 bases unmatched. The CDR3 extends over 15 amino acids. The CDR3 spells CASSEGTGKNQPQHF. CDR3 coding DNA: TGTGCCAGCAGTGAAGGGACAGGGAAGAATCAGCCCCAGCATTTT.

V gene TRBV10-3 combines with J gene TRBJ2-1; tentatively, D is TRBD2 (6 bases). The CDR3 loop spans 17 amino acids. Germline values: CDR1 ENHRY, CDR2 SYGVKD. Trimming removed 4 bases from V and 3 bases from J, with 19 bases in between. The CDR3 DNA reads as TGTGCCATCAGTGCAACCGTCGGACCTAGCGTCTACAATGAGCAGTTCTTC. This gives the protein CAISATVGPSVYNEQFF.

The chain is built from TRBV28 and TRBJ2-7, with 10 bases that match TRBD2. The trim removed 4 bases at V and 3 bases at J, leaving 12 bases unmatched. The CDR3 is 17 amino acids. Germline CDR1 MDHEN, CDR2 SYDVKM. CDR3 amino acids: CASSSTWTSGLFYEQYF. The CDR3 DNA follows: TGTGCCAGCAGTTCAACCTGGACTAGCGGATTATTCTACGAGCAGTACTTC.

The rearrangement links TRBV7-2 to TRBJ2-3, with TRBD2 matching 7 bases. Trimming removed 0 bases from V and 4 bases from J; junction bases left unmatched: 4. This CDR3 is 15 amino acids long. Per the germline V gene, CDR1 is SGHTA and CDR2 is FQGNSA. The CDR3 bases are TGTGCCAGCAGCTTAGCGGGGGGGGTTGCAGATACGCAGTATTTT. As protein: CASSLAGGVADTQYF.

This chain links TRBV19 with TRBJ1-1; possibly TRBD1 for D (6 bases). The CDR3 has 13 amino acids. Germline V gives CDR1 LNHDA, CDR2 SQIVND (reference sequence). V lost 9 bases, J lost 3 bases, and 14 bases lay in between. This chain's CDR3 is CASKQGAYTEAFF. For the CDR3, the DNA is TGTGCCAGCAAACAGGGTGCGTACACTGAAGCTTTCTTT.

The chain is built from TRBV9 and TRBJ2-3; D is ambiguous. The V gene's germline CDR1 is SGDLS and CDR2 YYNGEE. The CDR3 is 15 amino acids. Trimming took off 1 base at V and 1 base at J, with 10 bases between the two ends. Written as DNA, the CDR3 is TGTGCCAGCAGCGTAAATAGTTTCGGCACAGATACGCAGTATTTT. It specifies CASSVNSFGTDTQYF.

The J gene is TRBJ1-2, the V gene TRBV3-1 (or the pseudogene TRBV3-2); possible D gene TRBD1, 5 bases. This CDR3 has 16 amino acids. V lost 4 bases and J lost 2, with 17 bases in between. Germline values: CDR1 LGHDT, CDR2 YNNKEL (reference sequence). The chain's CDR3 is CASSPPDTSENYGYTF. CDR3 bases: TGTGCCAGCAGCCCTCCGGACACCTCGGAAAACTATGGCTACACCTTC.

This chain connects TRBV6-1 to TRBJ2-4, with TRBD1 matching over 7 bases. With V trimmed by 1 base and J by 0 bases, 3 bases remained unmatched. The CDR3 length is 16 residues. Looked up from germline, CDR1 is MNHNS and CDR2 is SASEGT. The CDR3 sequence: CASSEGQGLAKNIQYF. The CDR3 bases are TGTGCCAGCAGTGAAGGACAGGGCTTAGCCAAAAACATTCAGTACTTC.

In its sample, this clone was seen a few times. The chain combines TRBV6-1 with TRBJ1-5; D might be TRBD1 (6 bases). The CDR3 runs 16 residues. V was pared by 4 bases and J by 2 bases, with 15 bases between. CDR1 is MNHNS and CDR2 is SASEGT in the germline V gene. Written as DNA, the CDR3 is TGTGCCAGCAGTGGGTTCGGGGGGCAGGGCAATCAGCCCCAGCATTTT. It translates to CASSGFGGQGNQPQHF.

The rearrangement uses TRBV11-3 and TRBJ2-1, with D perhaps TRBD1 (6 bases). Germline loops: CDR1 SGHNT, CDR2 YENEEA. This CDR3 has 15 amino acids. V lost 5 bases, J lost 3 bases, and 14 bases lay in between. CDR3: CASSRTGMDYNEQFF. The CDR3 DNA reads TGTGCCAGCAGCAGAACAGGGATGGACTACAATGAGCAGTTCTTC.

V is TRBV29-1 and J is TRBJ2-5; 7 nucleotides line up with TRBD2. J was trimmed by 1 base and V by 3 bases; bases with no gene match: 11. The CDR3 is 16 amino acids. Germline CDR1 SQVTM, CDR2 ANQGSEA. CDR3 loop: CSVEVGERGSQETQYF. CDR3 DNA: TGCAGCGTTGAGGTCGGGGAGCGGGGCTCCCAAGAGACCCAGTACTTC.

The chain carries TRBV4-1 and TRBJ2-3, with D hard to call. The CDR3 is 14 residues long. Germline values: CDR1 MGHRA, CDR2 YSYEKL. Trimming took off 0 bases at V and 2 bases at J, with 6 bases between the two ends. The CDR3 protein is CASSQDYITDTQYF. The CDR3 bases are TGCGCCAGCAGCCAAGATTACATCACAGATACGCAGTATTTT.

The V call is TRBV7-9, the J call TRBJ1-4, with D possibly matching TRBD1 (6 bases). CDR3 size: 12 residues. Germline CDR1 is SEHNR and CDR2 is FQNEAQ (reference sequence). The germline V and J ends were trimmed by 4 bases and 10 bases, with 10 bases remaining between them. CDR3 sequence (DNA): TGTGCCAGCAGCTCACAGGGCGGAAAACTGTTTTTT. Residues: CASSSQGGKLFF.

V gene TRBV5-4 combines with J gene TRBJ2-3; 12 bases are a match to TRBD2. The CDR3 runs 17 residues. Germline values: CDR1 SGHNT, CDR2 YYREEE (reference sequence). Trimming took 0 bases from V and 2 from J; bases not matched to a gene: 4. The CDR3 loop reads CASSLVLAGGSTDTQYF. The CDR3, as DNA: TGTGCCAGCAGCTTGGTACTAGCGGGGGGCTCCACAGATACGCAGTATTTT.

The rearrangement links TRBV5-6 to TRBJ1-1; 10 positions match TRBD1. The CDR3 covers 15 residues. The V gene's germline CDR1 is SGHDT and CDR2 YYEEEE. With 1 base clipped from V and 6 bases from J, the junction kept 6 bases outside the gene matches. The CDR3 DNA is TGTGCCAGCAGCTTGATTCCGGGACAGGGGTCTGAAGCTTTCTTT. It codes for CASSLIPGQGSEAFF.